A single T cell receptor beta chain is shown here with its context. The data originate from a study of cytomegalovirus exposure and HLA in healthy donors. Produced via immunoSEQ multiplex PCR; TCRdb's table is partial and in-frame only. The sample consists of 250,000 to 300,000 clones, around 89% of them appearing once. Deletions cut 0 bases from V and 2 bases from J, with 12 bases between. The length of the CDR3 is 15 residues. Germline lookup yields CDR1 SGDLS and CDR2 YYNGEE. The sample taken for sequencing was PBMCs. The chain is built from TRBV9 and TRBJ2-7; D is perhaps TRBD1 (6 bases). This clonotype was obtained from a woman between 18 and 29 years old in good health and CMV-seronegative. This chain's CDR3 is CASSVGPGQPYEQYF. In nucleotides, the CDR3 is TGTGCCAGCAGCGTAGGCCCCGGACAGCCCTACGAGCAGTACTTC.